This TCR beta chain was recovered during a study of graft-versus-host responses after intestinal transplantation listed by TCRdb under 2021. A note on the overall study: The transplants that recipients received were multivisceral, liver-intestinal, or isolated intestinal. To identify alloreactive clones, pre-transplant mixed lymphocyte reaction products were sequenced and then compared with unstimulated pre-transplant donor and recipient T cells. Samples from a few later patients were sequenced in-house on an Illumina MiSeq with MiXCR processing rather than by the commercial service. All recipients received anti-thymocyte globulin induction followed by maintenance tacrolimus and steroids for roughly three years. The cohort enrolled some 25 intestinal transplant recipients including one retransplant, and 3 patients lacking pretransplant specimens were excluded. Graft-versus-host and host-versus-graft alloreactive T cell clones were tracked in the graft, circulation and bone marrow after intestinal transplantation using bulk TCR-beta CDR3 sequencing. Donor T cell macrochimerism was defined as a peak of at least 4% donor T cells among recipient peripheral blood mononuclear cells.

What this sample's time point label stands for: cells obtained before transplantation from donor or recipient. CD3+CD4+ and CD3+CD8+ populations were FACS-sorted from unstimulated pre-transplant donor and recipient cells taken from spleen or lymph nodes. To note about this clone: Its antigen remains undetermined. No much larger clone is present one base from it, and per-base qualities are unavailable.

Points the paper makes about the study in general: Early after transplant, declines in HvG clones were associated with peak levels of circulating GvH clones. GvH clones were detected in recipient bone marrow, and some of these GvH clones were observed earlier in ileal mucosa or blood, consistent with an intestinal mucosal origin. Patients with donor T cell macrochimerism had high GvH to HvG T cell clonal ratios in their allografts. Conclusions were limited by the relatively low number and heterogeneity of intestinal transplant patients.

The protocol used for the library was the immunoSEQ multiplex PCR assay. For most patients, genomic DNA was isolated using the Qiagen DNeasy Blood and Tissue Kit and was shipped frozen to Adaptive Biotechnologies for TCR sequencing. Adaptive Biotechnologies carried out high-throughput TCR-beta CDR3 sequencing of genomic DNA for most patients. The source study handled its data this way. Adaptive's ImmunoSEQ software supplied the TCR sequencing data for around 19 patients, while MiXCR and VDJtools were used to process a few other patients. To correct CD4 versus CD8 sorting errors, any sequence found in both subsets at a frequency ratio below 5:1 was removed. CDR3 nucleotide sequences shared by donor and recipient were removed because the origin of these sequences could not be assigned. At least 2-fold expansion over unstimulated cells and a minimum CFSE-low frequency of 0.002% (template counts) or 0.001% (read counts) were required for clones to be classified as alloreactive. A clone was considered mappable if detected in the sequenced pre-transplant spleen, lymph node, or MLR CFSE-low populations of the donor or recipient. Cumulative frequency of alloreactive clones was calculated as a percentage of all sequences weighted by copy number. The source is immuneACCESS, and TCRdb retained only in-frame sequences with V and J called. Part of the clones is not carried over; for the studies checked, unresolved V genes explain less than half of this, and the remainder is unexplained. The V and J calls and the clone size are those of that table, but D and trimming were determined from the DNA. This sample has about 90,000 clones in its table, and approximately 80% of those were observed once. Clones ranked in the top ten supply approximately 0.84% of the sample.

The CDR3 covers 14 residues, taking in both the cysteine and the phenylalanine. Of the read, only the CDR3 DNA is kept; its 42 bases are in frame from base 1. The germline V end is reduced by 8 bases and the J end by 8 bases; junction bases left unmatched: 7. In the germline V gene, CDR1 corresponds to MDHEN and CDR2 to SYDVKM. The sequence came from a human donor who received an intestinal transplant. The material was unstimulated CD4+ T cells sorted from spleen or lymph node cells, obtained before intestinal transplant. Recombination joined TRBV28 with TRBJ1-3; 12 middle bases align to TRBD1. The nucleotide sequence is given as TGTGCCAGCCATGGGACAGGGGGCTTATACACCATATATTTT. Translated, this is CASHGTGGLYTIYF.